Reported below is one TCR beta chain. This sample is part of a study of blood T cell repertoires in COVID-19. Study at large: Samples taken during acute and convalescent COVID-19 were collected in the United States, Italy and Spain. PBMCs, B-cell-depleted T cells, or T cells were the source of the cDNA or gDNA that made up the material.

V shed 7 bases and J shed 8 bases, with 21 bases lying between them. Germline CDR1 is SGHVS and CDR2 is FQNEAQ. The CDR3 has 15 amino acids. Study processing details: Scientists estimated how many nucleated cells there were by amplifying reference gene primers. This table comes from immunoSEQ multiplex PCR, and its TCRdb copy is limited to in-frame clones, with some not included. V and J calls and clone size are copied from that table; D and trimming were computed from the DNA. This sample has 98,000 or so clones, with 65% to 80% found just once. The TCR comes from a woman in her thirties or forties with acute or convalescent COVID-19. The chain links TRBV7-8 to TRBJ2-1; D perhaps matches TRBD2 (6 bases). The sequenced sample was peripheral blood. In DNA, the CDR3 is TGTGCCAGCACCCTCTGGGGAGGTGGATTCTATGAGCAGTTCTTC. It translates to CASTLWGGGFYEQFF.